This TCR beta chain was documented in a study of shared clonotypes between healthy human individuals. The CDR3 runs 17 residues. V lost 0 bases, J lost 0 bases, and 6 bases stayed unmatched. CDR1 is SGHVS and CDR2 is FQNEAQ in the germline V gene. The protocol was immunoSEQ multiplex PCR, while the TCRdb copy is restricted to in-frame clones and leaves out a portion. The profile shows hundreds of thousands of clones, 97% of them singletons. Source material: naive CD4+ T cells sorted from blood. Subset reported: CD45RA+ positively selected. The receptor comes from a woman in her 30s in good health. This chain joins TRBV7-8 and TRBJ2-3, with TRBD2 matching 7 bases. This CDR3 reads CASSLAPSGTSTDTQYF. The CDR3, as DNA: TGTGCCAGCAGCTTAGCGCCCAGCGGGACTAGCACAGATACGCAGTATTTT.